The source of this TCR beta chain is a study of OX40 agonist ivuxolimab in advanced cancers. TCRdb's copy holds only in-frame clones and misses some; the assay was immunoSEQ multiplex PCR. This table has about 77,000 clones, nearly 95% appearing once. The CDR3 extends over 18 amino acids. In germline, CDR1 is LNHDA, CDR2 SQIVND (reference sequence). V shed 3 bases and J 0 bases; nucleotides not matched to a gene: 8. This TCR derives from an adult with an advanced solid tumor such as melanoma, head and neck, liver or kidney cancer. Sequences were derived from CD4+ or CD8+ T cells sorted from blood, sampled in a trial of the OX40 agonist ivuxolimab. The chain joins TRBV19 to TRBJ2-3, with 11 bases matching TRBD2. The CDR3 spells CASSMNLAGGPSTDTQYF. The CDR3 DNA is TGTGCCAGTAGTATGAACCTAGCGGGAGGCCCTAGCACAGATACGCAGTATTTT.